The T cell receptor beta chain under discussion was sequenced for a study of shared clonotypes between healthy human individuals. Only in-frame clones appear in the TCRdb table, and some are missing; sequencing was by immunoSEQ multiplex PCR. The sample has 740,000 or so clones; about three quarters are singletons. The sample consisted of memory CD4+ T cells sorted from blood. Subset in this sample: CD45RA-negative fraction. The TCR originated in a woman aged 25 to 45 in good health.

This CDR3 reads CASIPVFGGGELFF. For the CDR3, the DNA is TGTGCCAGTATCCCAGTCTTCGGAGGCGGGGAGCTGTTTTTT. The genes are TRBV19 and TRBJ2-2; tentative D call: TRBD2 (5 bases). With 7 bases removed from V and 7 bases from J, the gap between germline ends came to 16 bases. The CDR3 length is 14 residues. The V gene's germline CDR1 is LNHDA and CDR2 SQIVND (reference sequence). Full variable domain (rest looked up from reference TRBV19 and TRBJ2-2): DGGITQSPKYLFRKEGQNVTLSCEQNLNHDAMYWYRQDPGQGLRLIYYSQIVNDFQKGDIAEGYSVSREKKESFPLTVTSAQKNPTAFYLCASIPVFGGGELFFGEGSRLTVL.